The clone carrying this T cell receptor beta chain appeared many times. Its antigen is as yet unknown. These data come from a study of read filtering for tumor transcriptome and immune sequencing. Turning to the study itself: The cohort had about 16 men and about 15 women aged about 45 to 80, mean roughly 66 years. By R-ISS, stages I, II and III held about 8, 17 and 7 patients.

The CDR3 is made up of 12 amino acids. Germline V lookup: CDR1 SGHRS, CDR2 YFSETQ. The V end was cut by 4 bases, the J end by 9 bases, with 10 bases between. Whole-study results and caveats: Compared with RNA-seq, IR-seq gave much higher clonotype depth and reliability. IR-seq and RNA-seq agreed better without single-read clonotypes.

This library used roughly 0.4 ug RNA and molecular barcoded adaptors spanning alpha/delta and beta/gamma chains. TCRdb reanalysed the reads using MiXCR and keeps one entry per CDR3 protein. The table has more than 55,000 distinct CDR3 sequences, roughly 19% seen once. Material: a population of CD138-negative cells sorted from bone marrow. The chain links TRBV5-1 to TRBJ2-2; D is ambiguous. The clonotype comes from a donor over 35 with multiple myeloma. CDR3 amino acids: CASSTTRRELFF. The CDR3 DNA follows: TGCGCCAGCAGCACTACAAGAAGGGAGCTGTTTTTT.